The clone carrying this TCR beta chain was seen only a few times. Sequenced by immunoSEQ multiplex PCR; TCRdb stores in-frame clones only, minus some. The sample lists 200,000 to 250,000 clones, 80% to 90% occurring once. The data stem from a study of blood T cell repertoires in COVID-19. Study background: Nucleic acid was either cDNA or gDNA, and it came from T cells, B-cell-depleted T cells, or PBMCs.

The germline CDR1 and CDR2 sequences are SEHNR and FQNEAQ (reference sequence). The V and J ends lost 3 bases and 2 bases, in that order; junction bases with no gene match: 3. CDR3 length: 15 amino acids. This rearrangement joins TRBV7-9 to TRBJ1-4, with 7 positions matching TRBD1. The origin of this receptor is a man aged 40-49 years who had recovered from COVID-19. The material sequenced was PBMCs or T cells enriched from blood (not recorded which). CDR3 region: CASSFGQATNEKLFF. The CDR3 nucleotides are TGTGCCAGCAGCTTCGGACAGGCCACTAATGAAAAACTGTTTTTT.